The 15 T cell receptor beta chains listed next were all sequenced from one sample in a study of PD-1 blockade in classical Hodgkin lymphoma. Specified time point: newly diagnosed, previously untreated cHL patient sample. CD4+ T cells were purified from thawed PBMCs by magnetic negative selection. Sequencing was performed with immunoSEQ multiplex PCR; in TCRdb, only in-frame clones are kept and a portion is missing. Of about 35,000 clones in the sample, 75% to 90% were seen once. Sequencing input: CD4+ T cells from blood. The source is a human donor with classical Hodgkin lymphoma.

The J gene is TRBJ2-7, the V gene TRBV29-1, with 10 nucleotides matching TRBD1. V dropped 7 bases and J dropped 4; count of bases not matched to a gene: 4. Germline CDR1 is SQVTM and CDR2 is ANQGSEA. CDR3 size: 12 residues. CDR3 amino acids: CSARTGGYEQYF. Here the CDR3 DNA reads TGCAGCGCTCGGACAGGGGGATACGAGCAGTACTTC.

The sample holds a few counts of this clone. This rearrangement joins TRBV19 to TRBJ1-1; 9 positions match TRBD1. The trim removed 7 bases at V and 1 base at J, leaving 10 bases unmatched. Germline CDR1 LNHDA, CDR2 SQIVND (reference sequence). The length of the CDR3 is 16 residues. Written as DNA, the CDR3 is TGTGCCAGTAAGCGCGGGGGGACAGGGAGGAACACTGAAGCTTTCTTT. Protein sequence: CASKRGGTGRNTEAFF.

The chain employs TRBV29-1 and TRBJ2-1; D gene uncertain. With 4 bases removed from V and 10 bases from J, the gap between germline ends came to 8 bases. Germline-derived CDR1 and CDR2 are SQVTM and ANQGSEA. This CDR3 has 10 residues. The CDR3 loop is CSVGSGEQFF. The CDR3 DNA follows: TGCAGCGTTGGGTCCGGGGAGCAGTTCTTC.

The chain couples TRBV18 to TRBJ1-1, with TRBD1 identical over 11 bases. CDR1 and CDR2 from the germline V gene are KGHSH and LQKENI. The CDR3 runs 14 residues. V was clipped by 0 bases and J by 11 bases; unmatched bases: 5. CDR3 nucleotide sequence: TGTGCCAGCTCACCACCGGGACAGGGGGTTATGGCTTTCTTT. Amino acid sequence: CASSPPGQGVMAFF.

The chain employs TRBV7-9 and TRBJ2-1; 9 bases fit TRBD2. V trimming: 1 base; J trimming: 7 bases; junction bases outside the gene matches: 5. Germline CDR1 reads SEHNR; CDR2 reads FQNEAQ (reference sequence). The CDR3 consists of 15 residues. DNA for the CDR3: TGTGCCAGCAGCTTAGGGTCTAGCGGGACGAATGAGCAGTTCTTC. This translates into CASSLGSSGTNEQFF.

CDR3 nucleotide sequence: TGTGCCAGCAGTTACTACGACAGGGTCGATCAGCCCCAGCATTTT. Translating it yields CASSYYDRVDQPQHF. This rearrangement joins TRBV6-6 to TRBJ1-5; 7 nucleotides agree with TRBD1. V lost 1 base to trimming and J lost 5 bases; unmatched junction nucleotides: 5. This CDR3 is built from 15 residues. Germline loops: CDR1 MNHNY, CDR2 SVGAGI (reference sequence).

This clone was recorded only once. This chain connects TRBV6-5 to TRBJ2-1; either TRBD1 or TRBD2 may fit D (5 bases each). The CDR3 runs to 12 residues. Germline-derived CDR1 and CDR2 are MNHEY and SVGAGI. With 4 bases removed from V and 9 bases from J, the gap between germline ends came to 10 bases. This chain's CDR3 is CASSSTRGEQFF. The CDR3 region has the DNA TGTGCCAGCAGTTCTACTAGGGGTGAGCAGTTCTTC.

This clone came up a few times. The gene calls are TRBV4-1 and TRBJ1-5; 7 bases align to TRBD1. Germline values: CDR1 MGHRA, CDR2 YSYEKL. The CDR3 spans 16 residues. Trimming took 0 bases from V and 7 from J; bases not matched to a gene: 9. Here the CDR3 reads CASSQDGQGVKQPQHF. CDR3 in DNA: TGCGCCAGCAGCCAAGATGGGCAGGGGGTTAAACAGCCCCAGCATTTT.

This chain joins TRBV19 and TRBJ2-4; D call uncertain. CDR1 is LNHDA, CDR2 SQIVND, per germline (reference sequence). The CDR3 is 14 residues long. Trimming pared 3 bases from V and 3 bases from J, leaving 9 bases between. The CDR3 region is CASSITVYKNIQYF. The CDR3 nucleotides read TGTGCCAGTAGTATCACCGTTTACAAAAACATTCAGTACTTC.

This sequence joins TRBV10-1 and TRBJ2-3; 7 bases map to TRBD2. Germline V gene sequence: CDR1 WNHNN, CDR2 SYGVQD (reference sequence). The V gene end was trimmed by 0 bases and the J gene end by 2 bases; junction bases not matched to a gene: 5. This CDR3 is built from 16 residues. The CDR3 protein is CASSESRTRPTDTQYF. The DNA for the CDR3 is TGCGCCAGCAGTGAGTCCCGGACTAGGCCCACAGATACGCAGTATTTT.

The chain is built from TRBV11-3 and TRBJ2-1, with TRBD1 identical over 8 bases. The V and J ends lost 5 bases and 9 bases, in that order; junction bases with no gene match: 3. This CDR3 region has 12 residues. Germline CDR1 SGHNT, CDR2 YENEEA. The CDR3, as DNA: TGTGCCAGCAGCCTACAGGGGGGTGAGCAGTTCTTC. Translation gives CASSLQGGEQFF.

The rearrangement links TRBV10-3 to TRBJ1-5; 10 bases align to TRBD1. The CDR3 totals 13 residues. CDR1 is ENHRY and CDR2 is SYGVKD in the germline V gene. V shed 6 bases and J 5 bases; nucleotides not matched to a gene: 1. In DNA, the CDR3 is TGTGCCATCAGGGGGACAGGGGATCAGCCCCAGCATTTT. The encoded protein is CAIRGTGDQPQHF.

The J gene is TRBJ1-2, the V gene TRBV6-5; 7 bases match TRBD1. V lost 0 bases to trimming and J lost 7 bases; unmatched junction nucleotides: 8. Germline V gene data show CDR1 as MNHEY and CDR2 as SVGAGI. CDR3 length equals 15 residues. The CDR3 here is CASSYSYRGSGGYTF. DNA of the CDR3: TGTGCCAGCAGTTACTCTTACAGGGGCTCGGGTGGCTACACCTTC.

For the CDR3, the DNA is TGTGCCAGCAGCCTCCTCGGGGGGCCTGATACTGGAAACACCATATATTTT. Translated: CASSLLGGPDTGNTIYF. V and J are TRBV7-2 and TRBJ1-3; a possible D gene is TRBD1 (6 bases). This CDR3 contains 17 residues. The germline CDR1 and CDR2 sequences are SGHTA and FQGNSA. The V and J ends lost 5 bases and 2 bases respectively, with 19 bases between them.

CDR3 protein: CASSDQTSGLGEQYF. The CDR3 DNA is TGTGCCAGCAGCGACCAGACTAGCGGGCTCGGCGAGCAGTACTTC. This chain uses TRBV9 with TRBJ2-7; TRBD2 matches at 10 bases. V was clipped by 3 bases and J by 6 bases; unmatched bases: 9. The CDR3 totals 15 residues. CDR1 is SGDLS and CDR2 is YYNGEE in the germline V gene.